This is a list of T cell receptor beta chains from one sample in a study of blood T cell repertoires in COVID-19. The data were produced by immunoSEQ multiplex PCR, yet TCRdb's version contains in-frame clones alone and is incomplete. The sample lists 90,000 to 120,000 clones, roughly 84% occurring once. The sequenced material came from peripheral blood. These receptor sequences come from a human donor in a cohort sampled during active COVID-19. Each CDR3 is given with its conserved first and last residue. The D gene is left open where the match is weak. Clone size appears in some rows only: once, few, many, or a class for an expanded clone.

>-|TRBJ2-1|-|TRBV9
TGTGCCAGCAGCTCCGGGACACCATACAATGAGCAGTTCTTC
CASSSGTPYNEQFF
>-|TRBJ1-5|few|TRBV27
TGTGCCAGCAGTTTACAGGCAGGGGGCAATCAGCCCCAGCATTTT
CASSLQAGGNQPQHF
>-|TRBJ2-3|-|TRBV7-8
TGTGCCAGCACCCTTCTGCGATTCGAACCAGATACGCAGTATTTT
CASTLLRFEPDTQYF
>-|TRBJ1-1|-|TRBV5-1
TGCGCCAGCAGCTTGACCAACGGGGTCACTGAAGCTTTCTTT
CASSLTNGVTEAFF
>-|TRBJ1-5|-|TRBV18
TGTGCCAGCTCACAACAGGGAACGGGTCAGCCCCAGCATTTT
CASSQQGTGQPQHF
>TRBD1|TRBJ1-1|few|TRBV29-1
TGCAGGGGGGGACAGATTGACACTGAAGCTTTCTTT
CRGGQIDTEAFF
>-|TRBJ1-6|-|TRBV7-9
TGTGCCAGCAGCTTAGGGCCAGGGTTGGCCTCACCCCTCCACTTT
CASSLGPGLASPLHF
>TRBD1|TRBJ1-2|-|TRBV11-2
TGTGCCAGCAGCTTAGTGAGGGGGCTTACCTATGGCTACACCTTC
CASSLVRGLTYGYTF
>-|TRBJ1-1|-|TRBV6-5
TGTGCCAGCACTGCTGGCGGGGGCACTGAAGCTTTCTTT
CASTAGGGTEAFF
>-|TRBJ2-7|-|TRBV11-2
TGTGCCAGCAGCCTACGGCGGGGTTTTCCTTCCGAGCAGTACTTC
CASSLRRGFPSEQYF
>-|TRBJ1-6|few|TRBV14
TGTGCCAGCAGCCCGAGCCATAATTCACCCCTCCACTTT
CASSPSHNSPLHF
>-|TRBJ2-7|-|TRBV10-3
TGTGCCATCAGTGCGGCTAGCGAATCCTACGAGCAGTACTTC
CAISAASESYEQYF
>TRBD1|TRBJ2-1|-|TRBV9
TGTGCCAGCAGCGTAGCTTCCGGGACAGGGGCGTTCAATGAGCAGTTCTTC
CASSVASGTGAFNEQFF
>-|TRBJ2-1|-|TRBV19
TGTGCCAGTAGTATAGATCCATCAAGCACTGAGCAGTTCTTC
CASSIDPSSTEQFF
>TRBD2|TRBJ2-5|-|TRBV7-2
TGTGCCAGCAGCTTGGCGGGAGGGTGGCAAGAGACCCAGTACTTC
CASSLAGGWQETQYF
>TRBD2|TRBJ2-6|few|TRBV28
TGTGCCAGCAGTTCTCATAGCGGGTCTGGGGCCAACGTCCTGACTTTC
CASSSHSGSGANVLTF
>-|TRBJ2-2|-|TRBV3-1/TRBV3-2
TGTGCCAGCAGGCAAACAGGGTTAACCGGGGAGCTGTTTTTT
CASRQTGLTGELFF
>-|TRBJ2-5|-|TRBV6-5
TGTGCCAGCAGTTACTCGCGAGATCCCCAAGAGACCCAGTACTTC
CASSYSRDPQETQYF
>TRBD1|TRBJ2-7|-|TRBV6-5
TGTGCCAGCAGTCCTACAGGGGATGGGTCCTACGAGCAGTACTTC
CASSPTGDGSYEQYF
>-|TRBJ1-1|-|TRBV7-9
TGTGCCAGCAGCGACCCGACCCGGGGGGCGGCTTTCTTT
CASSDPTRGAAFF
>-|TRBJ1-2|-|TRBV5-4
TGTGCCAGCAGCTTGGACAGGGCCGCGGGTGGCTATACCTTC
CASSLDRAAGGYTF
>TRBD1|TRBJ1-1|-|TRBV2
TGTGCCAGCACAAGGGGGCCGACGCGTCCTGAAGCTTTCTTT
CASTRGPTRPEAFF
>-|TRBJ1-3|-|TRBV7-2
TGTGCCAGCAGCTTTCAACAGGGCTCTGGAAACACCATATATTTT
CASSFQQGSGNTIYF
>-|TRBJ2-1|-|TRBV27
TGTGCCAGCAGTAAACTCGGCTACCCCACACCGGGTGAGCAGTTCTTC
CASSKLGYPTPGEQFF
>-|TRBJ2-2|-|TRBV5-1
TGCGCCAGCAGCGGAGGAAACACCGGGGAGCTGTTTTTT
CASSGGNTGELFF
>-|TRBJ1-4|-|TRBV28
TGTGCCAGCAGTTTAGTCCCCGGGGTGGGTGAAAAACTGTTTTTT
CASSLVPGVGEKLFF
>TRBD1|TRBJ1-1|-|TRBV27
TGTGCCAGCAGTCAGGTCCGGGACAGGGGAACTGAAGCTTTCTTT
CASSQVRDRGTEAFF
>-|TRBJ2-1|few|TRBV30
TGTGCCTGGAGTGCCCGGACGGGGAGCTCCTACAATGAGCAGTTCTTC
CAWSARTGSSYNEQFF
>TRBD1|TRBJ2-5|-|TRBV6-5
TGTGCCAGCAGACGGACAGGGAACCAAGAGACCCAGTACTTC
CASRRTGNQETQYF
>-|TRBJ2-2|-|TRBV29-1
TGCAGCGTTGAAAAGGGGTGGAGGGGCGGGGAGCTGTTTTTT
CSVEKGWRGGELFF
>-|TRBJ2-4|-|TRBV7-9
TGTGCCAGCAGCGAAAGCTGGGCGTCCAAAAACATTCAGTACTTC
CASSESWASKNIQYF
>-|TRBJ2-3|-|TRBV6-2/TRBV6-3
TGTGCCAGCAGTTCTTACACAGATACGCAGTATTTT
CASSSYTDTQYF
>TRBD1|TRBJ2-7|many|TRBV4-1
TGCGCCAGCAGCCAAGATTCTGAGACAGGGGTCGGCGAGCAGTACTTC
CASSQDSETGVGEQYF
>-|TRBJ2-4|-|TRBV12-3/TRBV12-4
TGTGCCAGCAGTCTTTTAAACATTCAGTACTTC
CASSLLNIQYF
>-|TRBJ1-5|-|TRBV7-2
TGTGCCAGCAGCTCGACACAGGGATTAACTTCGGAGCCCCAGCATTTT
CASSSTQGLTSEPQHF
>-|TRBJ1-2|-|TRBV7-2
TGTGCCAGCAGCTTAGATTTTTCCGGCGGTGGTGGCTACACCTTC
CASSLDFSGGGGYTF
>-|TRBJ1-2|few|TRBV27
TGTGCCAGCGGCGTTTCAGGGGTGGGCTACACCTTC
CASGVSGVGYTF
>-|TRBJ2-3|-|TRBV19
TGTGCCAGTGCCCTTGGCGCTGGGGCCCCCACAGATACGCAGTATTTT
CASALGAGAPTDTQYF
>-|TRBJ2-3|-|TRBV6-5
TGTGCCAGCAGTTACACTGGGGGCGCAAGCACAGATACGCAGTATTTT
CASSYTGGASTDTQYF
>TRBD2|TRBJ2-3|-|TRBV7-2
TGTGCCAGCAGCTTAGGGGCCGGGAGGGCCGGAGATACGCAGTATTTT
CASSLGAGRAGDTQYF
>TRBD1|TRBJ2-1|-|TRBV19
TGTGCCAGTAGTTCCTATGGGCAGGGGGCCTACAATGAGCAGTTCTTC
CASSSYGQGAYNEQFF
>-|TRBJ2-3|-|TRBV4-1
TGCGCCAGCAGCCCCCAGTCGGGAGTCGCAGATACGCAGTATTTT
CASSPQSGVADTQYF
>TRBD1|TRBJ1-4|-|TRBV11-2
TGTGCCAGCAGCTTACGGTTTACGGGACAGGGAGGTGAAAAACTGTTTTTT
CASSLRFTGQGGEKLFF
>TRBD1|TRBJ2-3|-|TRBV28
TGTGCCAGCAGTTTACTGGCCAGGGGGACAGATACGCAGTATTTT
CASSLLARGTDTQYF
>TRBD2|TRBJ2-2|-|TRBV25-1
TGTGCCAGCAGTTTTCCTTCCGGCGGGAGTGCCGGGGAGCTGTTTTTT
CASSFPSGGSAGELFF
>TRBD2|TRBJ2-4|-|TRBV30
TGTGCCTGGAGTGCCGGGGGGTTGAACATTCAGTACTTC
CAWSAGGLNIQYF
>TRBD2|TRBJ2-7|-|TRBV5-6
TGTGCCAGCAGCTTACTAGCGGGAGGGGGGGAGAAACACTACGAGCAGTACTTC
CASSLLAGGGEKHYEQYF
>TRBD1|TRBJ2-1|few|TRBV5-6
TGTGCCAGCATTGCAGGGGGCGTCGGGGAGCAGTTCTTC
CASIAGGVGEQFF